The 11 T cell receptor beta chains below were found in one sample sequenced in a study of OX40 agonist ivuxolimab in advanced cancers. Sequencing was performed with immunoSEQ multiplex PCR; in TCRdb, only in-frame clones are kept and a portion is missing. Found here are under 100,000 clones, about nine tenths of them singletons; the top ten hold 0.5% to 0.65%. This specimen was CD4+ or CD8+ T cells sorted from blood, taken in a trial of the OX40 agonist ivuxolimab. These receptors all stem from an adult with an advanced solid tumor such as melanoma, head and neck, liver or kidney cancer.

This chain uses TRBV6-6 with TRBJ2-7; 9 bases are a match to TRBD2. The germline V gene has CDR1 MNHNY and CDR2 SVGAGI (reference sequence). Germline trimming cut 10 bases from V and 3 bases from J; bases unmatched to any gene: 10. The CDR3 consists of 14 residues. The CDR3: CATGLGGRVYEQYF. CDR3 sequence (DNA): TGTGCCACCGGCCTTGGCGGGAGGGTCTACGAGCAGTACTTC.

The genes are TRBV28 and TRBJ2-3; a possible D gene is TRBD2 (6 bases). Looked up from germline, CDR1 is MDHEN and CDR2 is SYDVKM. The CDR3 length is 12 residues. Trimming pared 8 bases from V and 10 bases from J, leaving 16 bases between. The CDR3 region is CASRGTFGAQYF. The DNA of the CDR3 is TGTGCCAGCCGAGGGACTTTTGGAGCGCAGTATTTT.

CDR3 sequence: CAISEGQGGIVDIQYF. DNA of the CDR3: TGTGCCATCAGTGAGGGGCAGGGGGGTATAGTGGACATTCAGTACTTC. V gene TRBV10-3 combines with J gene TRBJ2-4; possible D gene TRBD1, 7 bases. V was shortened by 2 bases and J by 8 bases, with 19 bases between the two germline ends. The germline CDR1 and CDR2 sequences are ENHRY and SYGVKD. CDR3 size: 16 residues.

This chain joins TRBV7-8 and TRBJ2-7, with 7 bases matching TRBD2. The trim removed 6 bases at V and 7 bases at J, leaving 18 bases unmatched. Germline values: CDR1 SGHVS, CDR2 FQNEAQ. The CDR3 sequence is 16 residues long. The CDR3 coding sequence is TGTGCCAGCAGGCGATTGGCCTTAAGCGGGAATCAAGAGCAGTACTTC. It codes for CASRRLALSGNQEQYF.

The count of this clone is one. This sequence joins TRBV28 and TRBJ2-3, with D maybe TRBD2 (5 bases). The CDR3 totals 14 residues. V lost 2 bases and J lost 1, with 7 bases in between. In germline, CDR1 is MDHEN, CDR2 SYDVKM. The CDR3 DNA follows: TGTGCCAGCAGTTTACTAGCTGGCACAGATACGCAGTATTTT. As protein: CASSLLAGTDTQYF.

CDR3 sequence reads: CASSSLLNTEAFF. CDR3 DNA sequence: TGTGCCAGCAGCAGTCTCCTAAACACTGAAGCTTTCTTT. The rearrangement links TRBV11-3 to TRBJ1-1; unclear D gene. The length of the CDR3 is 13 residues. Germline V CDR1 and CDR2: SGHNT, YENEEA. The V end lost 5 bases, the J end lost 2 bases, and 9 bases lay between the germline ends.

This clone was recorded once. The rearrangement links TRBV5-1 to TRBJ2-3, with 7 bases identical to TRBD1. The CDR3 extends over 14 amino acids. Germline CDR1 SGHRS, CDR2 YFSETQ. The V and J ends lost 7 bases and 5 bases, in that order; junction bases with no gene match: 10. For the CDR3, the DNA is TGCGCCAGCTTCCAACAGGGGTCGAGAGATACGCAGTATTTT. Protein: CASFQQGSRDTQYF.

This chain joins TRBV11-2 and TRBJ2-5; 12 nucleotides agree with TRBD2. J gave up 2 bases and V 5 bases, and 6 bases lay outside the gene matches. The CDR3 sequence is 16 residues long. Germline loops: CDR1 SGHAT, CDR2 FQNNGV. As DNA, the CDR3 is TGTGCCAGCAGCCTTGGGACTAGCGGGCATCAAGAGACCCAGTACTTC. Amino acid sequence: CASSLGTSGHQETQYF.

This chain joins TRBV5-1 and TRBJ2-1, with a weak D call TRBD2 (6 bases). The germline V gene encodes CDR1 SGHRS and CDR2 YFSETQ. This CDR3 has 16 amino acids. The V gene lost 1 base and the J gene lost 5 bases, with 16 bases spanning the gap. The chain's CDR3 is CASSLILGGRDNEQFF. The CDR3, as DNA: TGCGCCAGCAGCTTGATCTTGGGGGGACGGGACAATGAGCAGTTCTTC.

The rearrangement joins TRBV11-1 to TRBJ1-3; possibly TRBD1 for D (6 bases). This CDR3 spans 15 amino acids. The V end was cut by 5 bases, the J end by 3 bases, with 14 bases between. Germline CDR1 and CDR2: SGHAT and FQDESV (reference sequence). CDR3 sequence: CASSRSDSLGNTIYF. The CDR3 region has the DNA TGTGCCAGCAGCCGTTCGGACAGCCTTGGAAACACCATATATTTT.

The chain couples TRBV7-2 to TRBJ2-1; 7 nucleotides align to TRBD2. The CDR3 sequence is 16 residues long. Germline values: CDR1 SGHTA, CDR2 FQGNSA. V shed 5 bases and J 1 base; nucleotides not matched to a gene: 8. The DNA for the CDR3 is TGTGCCAGCAGCAGACTAGCCGGGGGATCCTACAATGAGCAGTTCTTC. As protein: CASSRLAGGSYNEQFF.